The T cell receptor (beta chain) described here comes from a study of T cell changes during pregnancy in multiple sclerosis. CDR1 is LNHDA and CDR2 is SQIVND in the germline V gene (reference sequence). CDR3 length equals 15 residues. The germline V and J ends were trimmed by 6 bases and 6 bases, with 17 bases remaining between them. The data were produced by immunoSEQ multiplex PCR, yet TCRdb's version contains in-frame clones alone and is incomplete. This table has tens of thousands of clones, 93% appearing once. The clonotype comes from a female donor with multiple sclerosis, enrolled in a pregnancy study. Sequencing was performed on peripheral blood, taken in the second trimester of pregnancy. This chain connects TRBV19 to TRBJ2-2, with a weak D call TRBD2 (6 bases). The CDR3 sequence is CASRTQGLPSGELFF. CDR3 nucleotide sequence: TGTGCCAGTAGGACCCAGGGACTGCCGTCCGGGGAGCTGTTTTTT.